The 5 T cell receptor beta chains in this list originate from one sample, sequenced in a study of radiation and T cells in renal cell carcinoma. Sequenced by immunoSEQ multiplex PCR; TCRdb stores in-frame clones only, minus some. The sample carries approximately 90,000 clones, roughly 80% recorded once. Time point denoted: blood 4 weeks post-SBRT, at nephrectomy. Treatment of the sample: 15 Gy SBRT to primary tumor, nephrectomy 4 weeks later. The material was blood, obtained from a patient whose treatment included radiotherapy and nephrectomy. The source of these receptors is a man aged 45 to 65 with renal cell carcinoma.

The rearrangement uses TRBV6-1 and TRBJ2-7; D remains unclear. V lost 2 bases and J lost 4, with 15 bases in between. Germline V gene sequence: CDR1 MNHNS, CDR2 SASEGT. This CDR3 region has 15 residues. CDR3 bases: TGTGCCAGCAGTGAAATTCGCCAAAAGTCATACGAGCAGTACTTC. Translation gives CASSEIRQKSYEQYF.

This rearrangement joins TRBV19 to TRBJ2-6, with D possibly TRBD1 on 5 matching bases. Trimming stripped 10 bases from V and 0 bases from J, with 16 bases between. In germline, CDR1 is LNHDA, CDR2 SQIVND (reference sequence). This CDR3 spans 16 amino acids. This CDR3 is CATSTAPSSGANVLTF. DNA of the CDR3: TGTGCCACCTCGACAGCGCCGAGCTCTGGGGCCAACGTCCTGACTTTC.

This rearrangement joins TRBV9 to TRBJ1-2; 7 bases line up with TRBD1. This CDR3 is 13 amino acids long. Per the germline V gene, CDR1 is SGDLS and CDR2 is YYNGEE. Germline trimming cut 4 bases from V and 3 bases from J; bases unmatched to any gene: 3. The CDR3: CASSPDRDYGYTF. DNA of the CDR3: TGTGCCAGCAGCCCCGACAGGGACTATGGCTACACCTTC.

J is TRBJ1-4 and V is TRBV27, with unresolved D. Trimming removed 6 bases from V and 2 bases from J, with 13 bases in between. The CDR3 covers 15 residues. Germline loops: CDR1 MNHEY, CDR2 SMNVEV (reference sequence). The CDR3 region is CASRKDYWTNEKLFF. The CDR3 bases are TGTGCCAGCAGAAAGGACTACTGGACTAATGAAAAACTGTTTTTT.

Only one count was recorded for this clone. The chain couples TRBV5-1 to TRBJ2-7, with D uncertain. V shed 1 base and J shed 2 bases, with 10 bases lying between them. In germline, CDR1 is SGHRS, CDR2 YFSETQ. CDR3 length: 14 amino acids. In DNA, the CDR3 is TGCGCCAGCAGCTTGTTGGGGTTAGCCTACGAGCAGTACTTC. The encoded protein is CASSLLGLAYEQYF.